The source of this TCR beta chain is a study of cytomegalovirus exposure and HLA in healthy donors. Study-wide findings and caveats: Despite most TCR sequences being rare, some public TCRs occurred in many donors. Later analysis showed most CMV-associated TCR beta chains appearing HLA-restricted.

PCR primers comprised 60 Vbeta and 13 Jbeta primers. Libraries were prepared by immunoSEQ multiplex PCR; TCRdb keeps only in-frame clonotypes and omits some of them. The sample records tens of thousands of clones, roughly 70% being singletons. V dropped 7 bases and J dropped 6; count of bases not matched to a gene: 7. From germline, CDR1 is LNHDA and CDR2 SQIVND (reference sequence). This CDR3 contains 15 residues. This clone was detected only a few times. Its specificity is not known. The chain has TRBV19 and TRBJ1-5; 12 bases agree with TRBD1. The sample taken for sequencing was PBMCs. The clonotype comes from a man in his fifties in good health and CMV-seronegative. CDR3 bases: TGTGCCAGTATGGGACAGGGGGCGCGAGGTCAGCCCCAGCATTTT. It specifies CASMGQGARGQPQHF. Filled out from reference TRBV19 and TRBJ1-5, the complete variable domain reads DGGITQSPKYLFRKEGQNVTLSCEQNLNHDAMYWYRQDPGQGLRLIYYSQIVNDFQKGDIAEGYSVSREKKESFPLTVTSAQKNPTAFYLCASMGQGARGQPQHFGDGTRLSIL.